This T cell receptor beta chain derives from a study of blood T cell repertoires in COVID-19. Study-level background: Sites across the United States, Italy and Spain contributed samples from acute and convalescent COVID-19.

Profiling relied on immunoSEQ multiplex PCR, and the TCRdb table lists in-frame clones only, not all of them. The table includes 200,000 to 250,000 clones, around 91% detected once. The CDR3 consists of 17 residues. The germline gives CDR1 SGHNT, CDR2 YYREEE (reference sequence). The trim removed 0 bases at V and 3 bases at J, leaving 10 bases unmatched. This receptor was taken from a woman aged 40 to 49 with acute or convalescent COVID-19. The chain uses TRBV5-4 and TRBJ2-5; 8 bases agree with TRBD2. The specimen was peripheral blood. This CDR3 reads CASSLAEAGGYKETQYF. The DNA for the CDR3 is TGTGCCAGCAGCTTGGCCGAGGCGGGGGGTTATAAAGAGACCCAGTACTTC.